This T cell receptor (beta chain) was identified during a study of blood T cell repertoires in COVID-19. Study-level information: COVID-19 samples, acute and convalescent, were from the United States, Italy and Spain. Sources were T cells, B-cell-depleted T cells, or PBMCs; the material itself was cDNA or gDNA.

From germline, CDR1 is SGHTA and CDR2 FQGTGA. The CDR3 has 16 amino acids. The V and J ends lost 5 bases and 4 bases, in that order; junction bases with no gene match: 8. In the original workflow: Reference gene primer amplification in the assay estimated nucleated cell counts. Sequencing was performed with immunoSEQ multiplex PCR; in TCRdb, only in-frame clones are kept and a portion is missing. That table supplies the V and J calls and clone size; D and trimming were determined from the DNA. The sample lists roughly 110,000 clones; 84% were seen once. The source of this sequence is a human donor in a cohort sampled during active COVID-19. The source material was peripheral blood. The gene calls are TRBV7-3 and TRBJ2-2; 9 bases agree with TRBD1. CDR3 amino acids: CASSPTGGTGTGELFF. The CDR3 bases are TGTGCCAGCAGCCCCACAGGGGGCACGGGCACCGGGGAGCTGTTTTTT.